The 3 T cell receptor beta chains presented below share a single source sample, sequenced in a study of siplizumab effects on memory and regulatory T cells (dated by TCRdb to about 2019). Preparation of the library involved the immunoSEQ multiplex PCR assay. TCRdb provides this immuneACCESS table in a form limited to in-frame rearrangements. Some clones are lacking; in checked studies, under half of them reflect an unresolved V gene, and why the rest are absent is not known. Across this sample there are approximately 82,000 clones, with approximately 88% seen only once. 1.5% to 1.7% of the sample is in the top ten clones. Input material: Tregs sorted from blood. These receptor sequences come from a human donor in good health.

The chain carries TRBV29-1 and TRBJ1-2; tentatively, D is TRBD1 (6 bases). This CDR3 contains 16 residues. V lost 2 bases and J lost 0, with 16 bases in between. The germline CDR1 and CDR2 sequences are SQVTM and ANQGSEA. The DNA for the CDR3 is TGCAGCGTTGAAAGGGGGACGCTCATAGCTAACTATGGCTACACCTTC. Its protein is CSVERGTLIANYGYTF. The full variable domain, rest sourced from reference TRBV29-1 and TRBJ1-2, is SAVISQKPSRDICQRGTSLTIQCQVDSQVTMMFWYRQQPGQSLTLIATANQGSEATYESGFVIDKFPISRPNLTFSTLTVSNMSPEDSSIYLCSVERGTLIANYGYTFGSGTRLTVV.

V gene TRBV7-3 combines with J gene TRBJ2-4, with 8 bases lining up with TRBD1. The CDR3 runs to 15 residues. V trimming: 5 bases; J trimming: 3 bases; junction bases outside the gene matches: 6. Germline values: CDR1 SGHTA, CDR2 FQGTGA. In nucleotides, the CDR3 is TGTGCCAGCAGCGAAACAGGGGGGAGCAAAAACATTCAGTACTTC. Translated, it gives CASSETGGSKNIQYF.

The chain uses TRBV5-1 and TRBJ2-7; TRBD1 matches at 8 bases. The ends lost 4 bases at V and 7 bases at J; junction bases unmatched: 16. Per the germline V gene, CDR1 is SGHRS and CDR2 is YFSETQ. The CDR3 covers 16 residues. CDR3 sequence: CASSVGDRGAYGEQYF. CDR3 bases: TGCGCCAGCAGCGTCGGCGACAGGGGTGCGTATGGGGAGCAGTACTTC.